This entry is about one TCR beta chain. This entry comes from a study of Ad26.COV2.S vaccination and SARS-CoV-2 variants. Only in-frame clones appear in the TCRdb table, and some are missing; sequencing was by immunoSEQ multiplex PCR. This sample has some 460,000 clones; 80% to 90% occur once, and the top ten carry 1.5% to 2%. Treatment in this sample: 15 to 20 received Ad26.COV2.S at low or high dose, single or two shots; 5 received placebo; per-sample allocation not given. The samples were gathered on day 63 after the first injection of vaccine or placebo. The ends lost 3 bases at V and 3 bases at J; junction bases unmatched: 6. Germline V lookup: CDR1 LGHNA, CDR2 YSLEER. There are 17 residues in the CDR3.

The TCR sequence derives from a person aged 18 to 65 who received the Ad26.COV2.S COVID-19 vaccine or a placebo. The chain is built from TRBV4-3 and TRBJ2-5, with 14 bases identical to TRBD2. The material sequenced was peripheral blood, taken in a trial of Ad26.COV2.S vaccine versus placebo. The CDR3 coding sequence is TGCGCCAGCAGCCACGGTCGGACTAGCGGGGGGAAAGAGACCCAGTACTTC. Translated: CASSHGRTSGGKETQYF.